Listed below are T cell receptor beta chains from one sample, sequenced in a study of T cell repertoires in cytomegalovirus infection. TCRdb processed the reads anew with MiXCR; each CDR3 protein has one entry. The sample includes some 440,000 distinct CDR3 sequences, roughly 31% seen only once; the top ten take approximately 15%. Sequencing was done on a sample of PBMCs. These receptors originate from a human donor in good health (CMV status not recorded). Some clones in this sample may be carry-over from other donors' samples. Each CDR3 is given without its conserved first and last residue. A D gene is named only where the DNA matches it firmly. Size values are once, few and many counts, or a class for expanded clones, and some rows have none.

CDR3 length: 12; clone size: few; D gene: -; V gene: TRBV14; J gene: TRBJ2-7; CDR3 protein: ASSKGHWAGEQY
CDR3 length: 11; clone size: -; D gene: -; V gene: TRBV7-8; J gene: TRBJ2-7; CDR3 protein: ASGDRYSYEQY
CDR3 length: 14; clone size: few; D gene: -; V gene: TRBV27; J gene: TRBJ2-4; CDR3 protein: ASSTPEQRQINIQY
CDR3 length: 11; clone size: few; D gene: -; V gene: TRBV6-5; J gene: TRBJ1-1; CDR3 protein: ASRLTGDRQAF
CDR3 length: 12; clone size: -; D gene: -; V gene: TRBV7-8; J gene: TRBJ1-2; CDR3 protein: ASSPTGGGYGYT
CDR3 length: 13; clone size: -; D gene: -; V gene: TRBV4-1; J gene: TRBJ2-3; CDR3 protein: ASSQGDITSHTQY
CDR3 length: 10; clone size: -; D gene: -; V gene: TRBV4-1; J gene: TRBJ1-2; CDR3 protein: ASSQTGGGYT
CDR3 length: 12; clone size: few; D gene: TRBD1; V gene: TRBV7-8; J gene: TRBJ1-2; CDR3 protein: ASSRAGQTYGYT
CDR3 length: 11; clone size: few; D gene: -; V gene: TRBV7-9; J gene: TRBJ2-2; CDR3 protein: ASSSLGTGELF
CDR3 length: 12; clone size: few; D gene: -; V gene: TRBV18; J gene: TRBJ1-5; CDR3 protein: ASSPELGNQPQH
CDR3 length: 12; clone size: once; D gene: TRBD1; V gene: TRBV6-6; J gene: TRBJ2-7; CDR3 protein: ASSPQGAPREQY
CDR3 length: 10; clone size: many; D gene: -; V gene: TRBV7-9; J gene: TRBJ1-2; CDR3 protein: ASSLDPLGYT
CDR3 length: 11; clone size: few; D gene: -; V gene: TRBV7-8; J gene: TRBJ1-2; CDR3 protein: ASSLQGGYGYT
CDR3 length: 12; clone size: -; D gene: TRBD1; V gene: TRBV19; J gene: TRBJ1-1; CDR3 protein: ASTSTGVRTEAF
CDR3 length: 13; clone size: -; D gene: -; V gene: TRBV6-5; J gene: TRBJ1-2; CDR3 protein: ASSPRGRRLYGYT
CDR3 length: 11; clone size: few; D gene: -; V gene: TRBV24-1; J gene: TRBJ1-2; CDR3 protein: ATSGGGSYGYT
CDR3 length: 15; clone size: few; D gene: -; V gene: TRBV3-1; J gene: TRBJ1-1; CDR3 protein: ASSQDERSDGNTEAF
CDR3 length: 12; clone size: few; D gene: TRBD2; V gene: TRBV28; J gene: TRBJ2-5; CDR3 protein: ASRPTGGSETQY
CDR3 length: 13; clone size: -; D gene: -; V gene: TRBV5-1; J gene: TRBJ1-4; CDR3 protein: ASSFLAPRDEKLF
CDR3 length: 8; clone size: -; D gene: -; V gene: TRBV20-1; J gene: TRBJ2-5; CDR3 protein: SATLETQY
CDR3 length: 17; clone size: -; D gene: -; V gene: TRBV12-3/TRBV12-4; J gene: TRBJ1-4; CDR3 protein: ASSSLLSGVLATNEKLF
CDR3 length: 11; clone size: -; D gene: -; V gene: TRBV4-1; J gene: TRBJ2-7; CDR3 protein: ASSQVVSYEQY
CDR3 length: 11; clone size: -; D gene: -; V gene: TRBV2; J gene: TRBJ2-7; CDR3 protein: ASSEQGSYEQY
CDR3 length: 12; clone size: few; D gene: -; V gene: TRBV12-3/TRBV12-4; J gene: TRBJ1-3; CDR3 protein: ASSSIGWGNTIY
CDR3 length: 12; clone size: -; D gene: -; V gene: TRBV19; J gene: TRBJ1-3; CDR3 protein: ASSIYGNGNTIY
CDR3 length: 12; clone size: -; D gene: -; V gene: TRBV11-2; J gene: TRBJ1-5; CDR3 protein: AISLGPHNQPQH
CDR3 length: 14; clone size: few; D gene: -; V gene: TRBV27; J gene: TRBJ2-1; CDR3 protein: ASSLSWQRSYNEQF
CDR3 length: 10; clone size: -; D gene: -; V gene: TRBV2; J gene: TRBJ1-1; CDR3 protein: ASLVVLAEAF
CDR3 length: 16; clone size: -; D gene: TRBD2; V gene: TRBV27; J gene: TRBJ2-3; CDR3 protein: ARSSPALLAIPFDTQY
CDR3 length: 16; clone size: -; D gene: TRBD2; V gene: TRBV20-1; J gene: TRBJ2-1; CDR3 protein: SAGKGALGGGLNNEQF
CDR3 length: 13; clone size: few; D gene: -; V gene: TRBV12-3/TRBV12-4; J gene: TRBJ2-3; CDR3 protein: ASSFRKPSTDTQY
CDR3 length: 13; clone size: -; D gene: TRBD2; V gene: TRBV18; J gene: TRBJ2-7; CDR3 protein: ASSPFSGGPDEQY
CDR3 length: 11; clone size: -; D gene: -; V gene: TRBV7-9; J gene: TRBJ1-2; CDR3 protein: ASSPGIHYGYT
CDR3 length: 10; clone size: few; D gene: -; V gene: TRBV6-2/TRBV6-3; J gene: TRBJ1-2; CDR3 protein: ASSSHTYGYT
CDR3 length: 12; clone size: -; D gene: TRBD1; V gene: TRBV20-1; J gene: TRBJ2-7; CDR3 protein: SAPPGQGVYEQY
CDR3 length: 11; clone size: few; D gene: TRBD1; V gene: TRBV6-5; J gene: TRBJ1-2; CDR3 protein: ASSWDRNYGYT
CDR3 length: 14; clone size: -; D gene: TRBD2; V gene: TRBV19; J gene: TRBJ2-1; CDR3 protein: ASSHTSGSSYNEQF
CDR3 length: 14; clone size: -; D gene: -; V gene: TRBV10-3; J gene: TRBJ2-7; CDR3 protein: AISEPSNGFDYEQY
CDR3 length: 12; clone size: -; D gene: TRBD2; V gene: TRBV2; J gene: TRBJ2-5; CDR3 protein: ASSEASGVETQY
CDR3 length: 14; clone size: -; D gene: TRBD1; V gene: TRBV7-9; J gene: TRBJ2-7; CDR3 protein: ASSFPGTESSYEQY
CDR3 length: 14; clone size: -; D gene: TRBD1; V gene: TRBV5-6; J gene: TRBJ1-5; CDR3 protein: ASSLRGGADNQPQH
CDR3 length: 13; clone size: -; D gene: TRBD1; V gene: TRBV29-1; J gene: TRBJ1-2; CDR3 protein: SVEAGTGRDYGYT
CDR3 length: 12; clone size: -; D gene: TRBD1; V gene: TRBV19; J gene: TRBJ1-1; CDR3 protein: ASSGQGRNTEAF
CDR3 length: 13; clone size: few; D gene: -; V gene: TRBV7-2; J gene: TRBJ1-1; CDR3 protein: ASSYKRTANTEAF
CDR3 length: 11; clone size: -; D gene: -; V gene: TRBV11-2; J gene: TRBJ2-1; CDR3 protein: VSSLISTQSQF
CDR3 length: 11; clone size: -; D gene: TRBD1; V gene: TRBV5-6; J gene: TRBJ1-1; CDR3 protein: ASSTQGAAEAF
CDR3 length: 14; clone size: few; D gene: -; V gene: TRBV11-2; J gene: TRBJ1-3; CDR3 protein: ASSLDRDFGGNTIY
CDR3 length: 16; clone size: few; D gene: TRBD1; V gene: TRBV20-1; J gene: TRBJ1-5; CDR3 protein: SARATPGQGHSNQPQH
CDR3 length: 13; clone size: -; D gene: TRBD1; V gene: TRBV20-1; J gene: TRBJ2-2; CDR3 protein: SAALRQGAYGELF
CDR3 length: 14; clone size: -; D gene: -; V gene: TRBV5-5; J gene: TRBJ2-1; CDR3 protein: ASSAPGGTGNNEQF
CDR3 length: 12; clone size: -; D gene: -; V gene: TRBV11-3; J gene: TRBJ2-5; CDR3 protein: ASSLDHGQETQY
CDR3 length: 13; clone size: few; D gene: TRBD1; V gene: TRBV6-2/TRBV6-3; J gene: TRBJ2-5; CDR3 protein: ASRPWTGAQETQY
CDR3 length: 11; clone size: many; D gene: TRBD1; V gene: TRBV28; J gene: TRBJ1-5; CDR3 protein: ASIPQGGQPQH
CDR3 length: 11; clone size: -; D gene: -; V gene: TRBV20-1; J gene: TRBJ1-1; CDR3 protein: SARDRENPEAF
CDR3 length: 13; clone size: -; D gene: TRBD1; V gene: TRBV19; J gene: TRBJ1-5; CDR3 protein: ASSYPGGSNQPQH
CDR3 length: 11; clone size: -; D gene: -; V gene: TRBV7-2; J gene: TRBJ1-1; CDR3 protein: ASSFNLLTEAF
CDR3 length: 12; clone size: -; D gene: TRBD1; V gene: TRBV27; J gene: TRBJ1-1; CDR3 protein: ASSSRQGNTEAF
CDR3 length: 11; clone size: few; D gene: -; V gene: TRBV10-3; J gene: TRBJ1-5; CDR3 protein: AISEWMGQPQH